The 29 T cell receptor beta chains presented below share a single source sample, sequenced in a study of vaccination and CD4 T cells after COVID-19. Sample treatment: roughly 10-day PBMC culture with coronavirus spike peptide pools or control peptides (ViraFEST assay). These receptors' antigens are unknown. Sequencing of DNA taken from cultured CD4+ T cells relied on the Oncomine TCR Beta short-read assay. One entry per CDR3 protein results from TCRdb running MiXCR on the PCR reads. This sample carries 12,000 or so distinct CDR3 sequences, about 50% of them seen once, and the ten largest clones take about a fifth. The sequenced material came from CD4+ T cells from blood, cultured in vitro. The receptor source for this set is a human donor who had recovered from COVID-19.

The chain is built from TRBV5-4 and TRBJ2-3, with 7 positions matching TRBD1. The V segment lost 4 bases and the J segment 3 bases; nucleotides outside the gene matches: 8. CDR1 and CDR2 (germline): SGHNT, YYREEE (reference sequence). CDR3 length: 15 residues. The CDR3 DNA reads TGTGCCAGCAGCCTAACAGGGGTCCCTACAGATACGCAGTATTTT. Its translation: CASSLTGVPTDTQYF.

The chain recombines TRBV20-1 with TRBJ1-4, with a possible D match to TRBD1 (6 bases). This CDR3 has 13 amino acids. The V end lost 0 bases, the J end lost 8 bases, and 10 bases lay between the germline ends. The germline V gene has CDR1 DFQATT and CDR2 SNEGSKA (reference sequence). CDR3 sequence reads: CSAREAGEEKLFF. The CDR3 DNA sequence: TGCAGTGCTAGAGAGGCAGGGGAGGAAAAACTGTTTTTT.

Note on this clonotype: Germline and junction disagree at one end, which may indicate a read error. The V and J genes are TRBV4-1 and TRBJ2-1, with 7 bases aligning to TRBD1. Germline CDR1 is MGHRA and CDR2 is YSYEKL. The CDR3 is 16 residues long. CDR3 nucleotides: TGCGCCAGCAGCCAAGAGGTATTAGGCAGACAGGGTCCGAGGGTTTTC. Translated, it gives CASSQEVLGRQGPRVF.

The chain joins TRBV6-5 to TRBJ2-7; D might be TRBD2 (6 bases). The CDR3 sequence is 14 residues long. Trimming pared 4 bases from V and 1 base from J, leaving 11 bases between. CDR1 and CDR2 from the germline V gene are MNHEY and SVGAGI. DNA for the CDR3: TGTGCCAGCAGTTGGGGGGACGGGTCCTACGAGCAGTACTTC. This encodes CASSWGDGSYEQYF.

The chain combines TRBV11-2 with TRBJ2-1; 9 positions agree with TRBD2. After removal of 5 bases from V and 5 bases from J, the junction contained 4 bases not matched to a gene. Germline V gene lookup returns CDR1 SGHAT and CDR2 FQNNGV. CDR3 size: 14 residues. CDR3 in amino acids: CASSPTSGNNEQFF. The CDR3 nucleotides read TGTGCCAGCAGCCCGACTAGCGGCAACAATGAGCAGTTCTTC.

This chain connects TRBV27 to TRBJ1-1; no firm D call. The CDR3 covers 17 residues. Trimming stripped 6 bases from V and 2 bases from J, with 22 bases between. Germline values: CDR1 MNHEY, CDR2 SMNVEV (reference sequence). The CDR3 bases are TGTGCCAGCAGCCCTCGGCCCCTGACAAATCCAAACACTGAAGCTTTCTTT. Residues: CASSPRPLTNPNTEAFF.

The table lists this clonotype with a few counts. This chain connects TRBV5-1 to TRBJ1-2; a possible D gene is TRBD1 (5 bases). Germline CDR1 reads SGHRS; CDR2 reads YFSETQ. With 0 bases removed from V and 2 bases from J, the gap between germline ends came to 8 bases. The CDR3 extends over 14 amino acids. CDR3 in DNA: TGCGCCAGCAGCTTGGGCCGACAGAACTATGGCTACACCTTC. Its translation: CASSLGRQNYGYTF.

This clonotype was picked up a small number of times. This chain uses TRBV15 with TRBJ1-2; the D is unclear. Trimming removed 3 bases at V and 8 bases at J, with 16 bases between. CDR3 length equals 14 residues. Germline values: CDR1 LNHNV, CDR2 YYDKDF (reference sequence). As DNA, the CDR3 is TGTGCCACCAGCAGGAGCGGTTATATGGGGGGCTACACCTTC. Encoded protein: CATSRSGYMGGYTF.

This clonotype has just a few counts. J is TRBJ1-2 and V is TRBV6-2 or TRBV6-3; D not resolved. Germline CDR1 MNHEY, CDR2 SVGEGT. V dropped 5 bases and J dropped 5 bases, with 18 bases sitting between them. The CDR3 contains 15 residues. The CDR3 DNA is TGTGCCAGCAGTACTAACATTCGAGGAGATTATGGCTACACCTTC. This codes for CASSTNIRGDYGYTF.

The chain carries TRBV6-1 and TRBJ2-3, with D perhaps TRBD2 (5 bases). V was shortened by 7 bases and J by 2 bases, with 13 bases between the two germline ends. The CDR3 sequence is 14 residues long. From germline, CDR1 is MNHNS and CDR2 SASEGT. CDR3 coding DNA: TGTGCCAGCACCTCCGGGGTCCACACAGATACGCAGTATTTT. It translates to CASTSGVHTDTQYF.

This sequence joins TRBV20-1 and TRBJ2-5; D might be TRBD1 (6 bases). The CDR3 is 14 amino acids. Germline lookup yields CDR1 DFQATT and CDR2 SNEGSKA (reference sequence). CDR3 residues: CSTTGTMLEETQYF. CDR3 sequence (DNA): TGCAGCACAACCGGGACAATGTTGGAGGAGACCCAGTACTTC.

CDR3 DNA sequence: TGTGCCAGCAGCCGAGGGGGCTCCAACTCCTACGAGCAGTACTTC. Translation gives CASSRGGSNSYEQYF. The rearrangement joins TRBV6-1 to TRBJ2-7; 7 bases fit TRBD1. The CDR3 totals 15 residues. In germline, CDR1 is MNHNS, CDR2 SASEGT. Trimming took 6 bases from V and 0 from J; bases not matched to a gene: 8.

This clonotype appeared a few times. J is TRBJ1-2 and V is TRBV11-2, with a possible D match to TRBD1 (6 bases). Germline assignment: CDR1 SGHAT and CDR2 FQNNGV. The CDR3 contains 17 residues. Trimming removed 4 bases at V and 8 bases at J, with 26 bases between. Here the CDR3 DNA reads TGTGCCAGCAGCTCCACATCGCACAGGGAGACGGGCCGAGGCTACACCTTC. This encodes CASSSTSHRETGRGYTF.

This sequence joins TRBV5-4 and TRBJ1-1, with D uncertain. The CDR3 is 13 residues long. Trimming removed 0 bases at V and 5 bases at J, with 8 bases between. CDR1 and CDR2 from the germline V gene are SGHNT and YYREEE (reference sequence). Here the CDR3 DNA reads TGTGCCAGCAGCTTGGGGGTGCGGACTGAAGCTTTCTTT. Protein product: CASSLGVRTEAFF.

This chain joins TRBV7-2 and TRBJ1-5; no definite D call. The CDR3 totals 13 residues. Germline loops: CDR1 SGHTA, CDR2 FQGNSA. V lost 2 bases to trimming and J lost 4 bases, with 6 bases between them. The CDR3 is CASSLQQNQPQHF. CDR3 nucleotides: TGTGCCAGCAGCTTACAACAGAATCAGCCCCAGCATTTT.

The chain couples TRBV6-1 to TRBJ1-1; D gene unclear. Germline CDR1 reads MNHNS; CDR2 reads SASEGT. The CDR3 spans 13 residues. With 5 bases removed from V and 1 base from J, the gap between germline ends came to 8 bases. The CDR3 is CASSPLGNTEAFF. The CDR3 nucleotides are TGTGCCAGCAGTCCTCTGGGGAACACTGAAGCTTTCTTT.

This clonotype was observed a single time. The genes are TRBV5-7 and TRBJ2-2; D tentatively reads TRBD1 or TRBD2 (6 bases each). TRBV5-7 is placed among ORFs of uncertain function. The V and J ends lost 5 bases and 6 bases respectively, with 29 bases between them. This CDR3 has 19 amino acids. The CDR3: CASRLSKKSTGARAGELFF. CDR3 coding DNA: TGTGCCAGCAGATTATCAAAGAAATCGACGGGGGCGCGGGCCGGGGAGCTGTTTTTT.

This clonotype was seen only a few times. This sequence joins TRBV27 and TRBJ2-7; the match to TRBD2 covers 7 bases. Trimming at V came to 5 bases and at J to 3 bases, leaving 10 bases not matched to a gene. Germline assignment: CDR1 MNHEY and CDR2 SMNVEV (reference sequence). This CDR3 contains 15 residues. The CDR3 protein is CASSKRQRGNYEQYF. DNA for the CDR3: TGTGCCAGCAGTAAACGGCAGCGGGGCAACTACGAGCAGTACTTC.

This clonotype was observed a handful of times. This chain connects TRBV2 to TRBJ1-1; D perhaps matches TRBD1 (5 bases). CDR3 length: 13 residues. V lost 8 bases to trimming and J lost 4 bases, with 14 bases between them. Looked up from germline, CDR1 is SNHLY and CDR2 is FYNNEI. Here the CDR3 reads CASWGGGSTEAFF. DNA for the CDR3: TGTGCCAGCTGGGGCGGAGGGTCCACTGAAGCTTTCTTT. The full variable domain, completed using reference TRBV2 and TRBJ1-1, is EPEVTQTPSHQVTQMGQEVILRCVPISNHLYFYWYRQILGQKVEFLVSFYNNEISEKSEIFDDQFSVERPDGSNFTLKIRSTKLEDSAMYFCASWGGGSTEAFFGQGTRLTVV.

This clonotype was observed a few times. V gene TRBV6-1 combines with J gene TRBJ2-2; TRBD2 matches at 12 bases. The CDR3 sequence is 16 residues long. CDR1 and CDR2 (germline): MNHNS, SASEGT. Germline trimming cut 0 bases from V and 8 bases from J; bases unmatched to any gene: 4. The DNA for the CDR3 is TGTGCCAGCAGTGAAGCGTATGGGACTAGCGGGGGGGAGCTGTTTTTT. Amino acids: CASSEAYGTSGGELFF.

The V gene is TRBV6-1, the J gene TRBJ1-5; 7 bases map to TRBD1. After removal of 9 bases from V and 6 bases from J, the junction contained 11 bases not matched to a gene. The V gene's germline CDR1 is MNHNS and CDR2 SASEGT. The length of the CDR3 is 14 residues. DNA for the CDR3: TGTGCCAGTAGGACCGGGACAGAGAGTCAGCCCCAGCATTTT. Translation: CASRTGTESQPQHF.

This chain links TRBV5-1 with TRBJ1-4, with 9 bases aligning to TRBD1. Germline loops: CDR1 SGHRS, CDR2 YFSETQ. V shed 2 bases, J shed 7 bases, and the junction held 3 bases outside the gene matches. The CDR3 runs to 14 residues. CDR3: CASSLQGAGEKLFF. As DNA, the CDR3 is TGCGCCAGCAGCTTACAGGGGGCTGGTGAAAAACTGTTTTTT.

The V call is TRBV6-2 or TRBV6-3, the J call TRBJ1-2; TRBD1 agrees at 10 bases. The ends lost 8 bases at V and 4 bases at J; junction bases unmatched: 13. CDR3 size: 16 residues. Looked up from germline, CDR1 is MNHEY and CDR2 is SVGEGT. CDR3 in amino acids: CASAGTGDIVGYGYTF. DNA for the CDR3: TGTGCCAGCGCCGGGACAGGGGACATTGTTGGCTATGGCTACACCTTC.

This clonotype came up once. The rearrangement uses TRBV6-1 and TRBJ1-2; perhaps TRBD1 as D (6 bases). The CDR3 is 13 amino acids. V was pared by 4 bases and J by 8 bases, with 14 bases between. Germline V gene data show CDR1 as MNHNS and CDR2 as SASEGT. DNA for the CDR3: TGTGCCAGCAGTGGAAGTAGGGGGTTCGGCTACACCTTC. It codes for CASSGSRGFGYTF.

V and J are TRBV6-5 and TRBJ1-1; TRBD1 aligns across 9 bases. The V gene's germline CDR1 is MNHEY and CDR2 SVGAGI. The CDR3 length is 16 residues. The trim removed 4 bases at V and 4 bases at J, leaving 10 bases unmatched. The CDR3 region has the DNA TGTGCCAGCAGTTTCCTAACAGGGGGCAAAGGCACTGAAGCTTTCTTT. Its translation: CASSFLTGGKGTEAFF.

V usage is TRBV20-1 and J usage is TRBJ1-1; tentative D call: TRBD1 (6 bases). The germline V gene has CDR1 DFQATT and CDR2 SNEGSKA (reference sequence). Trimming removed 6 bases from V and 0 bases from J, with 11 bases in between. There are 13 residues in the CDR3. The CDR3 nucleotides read TGCAGTGCCCCGACAGGCATGAACACTGAAGCTTTCTTT. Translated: CSAPTGMNTEAFF.

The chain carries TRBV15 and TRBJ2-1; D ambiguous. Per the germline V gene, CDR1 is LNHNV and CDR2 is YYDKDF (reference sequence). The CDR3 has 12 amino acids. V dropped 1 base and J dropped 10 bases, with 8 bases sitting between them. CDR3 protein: CATSRGGQEQFF. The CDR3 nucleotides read TGTGCCACCAGCAGAGGTGGGCAGGAGCAGTTCTTC.

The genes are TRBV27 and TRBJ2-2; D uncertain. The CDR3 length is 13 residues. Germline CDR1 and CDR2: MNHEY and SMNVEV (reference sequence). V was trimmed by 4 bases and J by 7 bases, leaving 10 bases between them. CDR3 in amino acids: CASSYKEFGELFF. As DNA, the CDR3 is TGTGCCAGCAGTTACAAGGAGTTCGGGGAGCTGTTTTTT.

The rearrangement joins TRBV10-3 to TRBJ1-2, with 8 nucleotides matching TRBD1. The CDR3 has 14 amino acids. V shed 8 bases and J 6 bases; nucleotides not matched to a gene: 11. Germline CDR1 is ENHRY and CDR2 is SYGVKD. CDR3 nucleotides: TGTGCCATCGCAGCTCAAGACAGGGGCCATGGCTACACCTTC. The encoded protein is CAIAAQDRGHGYTF.